The source of this TCR beta chain is a study of blood T cell repertoires in COVID-19. Study-wide background: Sources were T cells, B-cell-depleted T cells, or PBMCs; the material itself was cDNA or gDNA.

The method was immunoSEQ multiplex PCR; TCRdb's version includes in-frame clones alone and lacks a portion of them. The profile shows around 250,000 clones, around 85% of them singletons. The CDR3 has 14 residues. V lost 7 bases, J lost 1 base, and 10 bases lay in between. Germline V gene lookup returns CDR1 SNHLY and CDR2 FYNNEI. The V gene is TRBV2, the J gene TRBJ2-2, with D maybe TRBD1 (5 bases). This TCR was sampled from a man aged 45 to 65 with active or convalescent COVID-19. The sequenced material came from peripheral blood. CDR3 nucleotides: TGTGCCAGCAACCGTCAGGGGAACACCGGGGAGCTGTTTTTT. This gives the protein CASNRQGNTGELFF. The full variable domain, its missing parts supplied by reference TRBV2 and TRBJ2-2, is EPEVTQTPSHQVTQMGQEVILRCVPISNHLYFYWYRQILGQKVEFLVSFYNNEISEKSEIFDDQFSVERPDGSNFTLKIRSTKLEDSAMYFCASNRQGNTGELFFGEGSRLTVL.